A single sample gave rise to the 11 T cell receptor beta chains below, sequenced in a study of cytomegalovirus exposure and HLA in healthy donors. 60 Vbeta and 13 Jbeta primers were used in PCR. Sequenced by immunoSEQ multiplex PCR; TCRdb stores in-frame clones only, minus some. The sample holds 150,000 to 200,000 clones, around 81% seen once. Material for sequencing was PBMCs. All receptors come from a man younger than 35 in good health and CMV-seronegative.

This chain joins TRBV5-1 and TRBJ2-1, with D possibly TRBD2 on 5 matching bases. The CDR3 totals 14 residues. V was trimmed by 7 bases and J by 2 bases, leaving 13 bases between them. Germline V gene lookup returns CDR1 SGHRS and CDR2 YFSETQ. Here the CDR3 DNA reads TGCGCCAGCGGAACTAGAGGCGCCTACAATGAGCAGTTCTTC. As protein: CASGTRGAYNEQFF.

The chain is built from TRBV30 and TRBJ1-6; D possibly corresponds to TRBD1 (5 bases). The CDR3 length is 13 residues. V was clipped by 2 bases and J by 10 bases, with 12 bases between them. Germline loops: CDR1 GTSNPN, CDR2 SVGIG (reference sequence). The CDR3 region has the DNA TGTGCCTGGAGTCTAGGGGAAGTATCACCCCTCCACTTT. This codes for CAWSLGEVSPLHF. Full variable domain (missing parts from reference TRBV30 and TRBJ1-6): SQTIHQWPATLVQPVGSPLSLECTVEGTSNPNLYWYRQAAGRGLQLLFYSVGIGQISSEVPQNLSASRPQDRQFILSSKKLLLSDSGFYLCAWSLGEVSPLHFGNGTRLTVT.

The chain carries TRBV6-5 and TRBJ2-3; D perhaps matches TRBD2 (6 bases). V was shortened by 3 bases and J by 2 bases, with 9 bases between the two germline ends. This CDR3 region has 14 residues. Germline V lookup: CDR1 MNHEY, CDR2 SVGAGI. The CDR3: CASSYRDFTDTQYF. CDR3 DNA: TGTGCCAGCAGTTATCGGGACTTCACAGATACGCAGTATTTT.

This chain uses TRBV29-1 with TRBJ2-7; D unresolved. The CDR3 covers 12 residues. Germline V gene data show CDR1 as SQVTM and CDR2 as ANQGSEA. Trimming took 4 bases from V and 0 from J, leaving 7 bases between them. In DNA, the CDR3 is TGCAGCGTTGGTATGTACTCCTACGAGCAGTACTTC. Residues: CSVGMYSYEQYF.

This rearrangement joins TRBV7-9 to TRBJ2-5; 10 bases are shared with TRBD1. This CDR3 is built from 14 residues. The V segment lost 5 bases and the J segment 4 bases; nucleotides outside the gene matches: 4. In germline, CDR1 is SEHNR, CDR2 FQNEAQ (reference sequence). CDR3 in amino acids: CASSQRTGGETQYF. CDR3 in DNA: TGTGCCAGCAGCCAACGGACAGGGGGAGAGACCCAGTACTTC.

V gene TRBV19 combines with J gene TRBJ1-5, with TRBD1 matching 7 bases. In germline, CDR1 is LNHDA, CDR2 SQIVND (reference sequence). V shed 3 bases, J shed 7 bases, and the junction held 18 bases outside the gene matches. This CDR3 contains 18 residues. CDR3 nucleotides: TGTGCCAGTAGTATCCAGGTGCCCACGACAGGGACGGGACAGCCCCAGCATTTT. This codes for CASSIQVPTTGTGQPQHF.

The chain is built from TRBV27 and TRBJ1-5; TRBD1 aligns across 9 bases. The ends lost 5 bases at V and 5 bases at J; junction bases unmatched: 10. The germline V gene encodes CDR1 MNHEY and CDR2 SMNVEV (reference sequence). This CDR3 contains 16 residues. CDR3 loop: CASSKKAGTGYQPQHF. Written as DNA, the CDR3 is TGTGCCAGCAGTAAAAAGGCCGGGACAGGGTATCAGCCCCAGCATTTT.

The chain is built from TRBV7-2 and TRBJ2-5, with D maybe TRBD2 (6 bases). Germline loops: CDR1 SGHTA, CDR2 FQGNSA. The CDR3 covers 15 residues. V lost 0 bases and J 7 bases, leaving 15 bases between the germline ends. The CDR3 is CASSLASGARGTQYF. CDR3 sequence (DNA): TGTGCCAGCAGCTTAGCTAGCGGTGCGCGTGGGACCCAGTACTTC.

The chain carries TRBV15 and TRBJ2-4; D ambiguous. V was pared by 0 bases and J by 7 bases, with 4 bases between. The CDR3 is made up of 12 amino acids. Germline V gene data show CDR1 as LNHNV and CDR2 as YYDKDF (reference sequence). CDR3 DNA: TGTGCCACCAGCAGAGATCGGAACATTCAGTACTTC. Amino acid sequence: CATSRDRNIQYF.

The V call is TRBV19, the J call TRBJ2-2; 7 nucleotides line up with TRBD1. V shed 3 bases, J shed 1 base, and the junction held 5 bases outside the gene matches. The CDR3 runs 16 residues. Germline V gene sequence: CDR1 LNHDA, CDR2 SQIVND (reference sequence). CDR3 residues: CASSILRTGNTGELFF. In DNA form, the CDR3 reads TGTGCCAGTAGTATTTTAAGGACAGGGAACACCGGGGAGCTGTTTTTT.

The rearrangement uses TRBV18 and TRBJ1-4; TRBD1 agrees at 7 bases. The germline CDR1 and CDR2 sequences are KGHSH and LQKENI. The CDR3 spans 15 residues. V was clipped by 3 bases and J by 4 bases; unmatched bases: 5. The CDR3 coding sequence is TGTGCCAGCTCACCTCGACAGGGACTTAATGAAAAACTGTTTTTT. It yields the protein CASSPRQGLNEKLFF.